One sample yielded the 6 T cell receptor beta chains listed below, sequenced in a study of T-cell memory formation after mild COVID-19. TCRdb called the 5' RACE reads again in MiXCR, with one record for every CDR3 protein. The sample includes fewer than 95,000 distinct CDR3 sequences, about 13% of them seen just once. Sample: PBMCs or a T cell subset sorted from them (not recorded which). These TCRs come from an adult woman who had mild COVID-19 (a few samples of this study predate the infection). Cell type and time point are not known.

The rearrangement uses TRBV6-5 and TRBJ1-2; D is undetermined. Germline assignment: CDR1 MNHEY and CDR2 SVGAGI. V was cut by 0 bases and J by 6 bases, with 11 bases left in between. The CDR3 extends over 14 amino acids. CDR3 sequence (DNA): TGTGCCAGCAGTTACTCGGCACAGAGGGATGGCTACACCTTC. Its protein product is CASSYSAQRDGYTF.

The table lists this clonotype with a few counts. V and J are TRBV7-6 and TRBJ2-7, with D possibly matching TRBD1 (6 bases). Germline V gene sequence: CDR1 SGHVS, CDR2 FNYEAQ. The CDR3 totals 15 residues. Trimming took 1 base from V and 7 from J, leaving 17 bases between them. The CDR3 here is CASSLEAGEVREQYF. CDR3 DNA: TGTGCCAGCAGCTTAGAAGCAGGGGAAGTTAGGGAGCAGTACTTC.

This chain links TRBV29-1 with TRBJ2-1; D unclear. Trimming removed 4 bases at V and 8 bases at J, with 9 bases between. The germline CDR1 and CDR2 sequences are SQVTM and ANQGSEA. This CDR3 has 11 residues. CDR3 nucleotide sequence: TGCAGCGTTGGCTCCACGGATGAGCAGTTCTTC. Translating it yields CSVGSTDEQFF.

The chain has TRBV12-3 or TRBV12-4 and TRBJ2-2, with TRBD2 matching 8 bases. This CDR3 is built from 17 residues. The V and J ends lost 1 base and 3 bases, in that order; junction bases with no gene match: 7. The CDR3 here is CASSLVREGPYTGELFF. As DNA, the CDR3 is TGTGCCAGCAGTTTAGTACGGGAGGGCCCTTACACCGGGGAGCTGTTTTTT.

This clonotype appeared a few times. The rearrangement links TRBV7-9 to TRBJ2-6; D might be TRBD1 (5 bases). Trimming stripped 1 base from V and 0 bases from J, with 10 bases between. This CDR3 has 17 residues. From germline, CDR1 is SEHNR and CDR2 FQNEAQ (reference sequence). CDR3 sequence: CASSLGQQLSGANVLTF. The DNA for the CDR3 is TGTGCCAGCAGCTTAGGACAGCAACTCTCTGGGGCCAACGTCCTGACTTTC.

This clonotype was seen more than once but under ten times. CDR3 residues: CASSNREYGYTF. For the CDR3, the DNA is TGCGCCAGCAGTAACAGGGAGTATGGCTACACCTTC. The chain links TRBV5-1 to TRBJ1-2; possible D gene TRBD1, 6 bases. CDR1 SGHRS and CDR2 YFSETQ come from the germline V gene. With 5 bases removed from V and 5 bases from J, the gap between germline ends came to 10 bases. This CDR3 is 12 amino acids long.